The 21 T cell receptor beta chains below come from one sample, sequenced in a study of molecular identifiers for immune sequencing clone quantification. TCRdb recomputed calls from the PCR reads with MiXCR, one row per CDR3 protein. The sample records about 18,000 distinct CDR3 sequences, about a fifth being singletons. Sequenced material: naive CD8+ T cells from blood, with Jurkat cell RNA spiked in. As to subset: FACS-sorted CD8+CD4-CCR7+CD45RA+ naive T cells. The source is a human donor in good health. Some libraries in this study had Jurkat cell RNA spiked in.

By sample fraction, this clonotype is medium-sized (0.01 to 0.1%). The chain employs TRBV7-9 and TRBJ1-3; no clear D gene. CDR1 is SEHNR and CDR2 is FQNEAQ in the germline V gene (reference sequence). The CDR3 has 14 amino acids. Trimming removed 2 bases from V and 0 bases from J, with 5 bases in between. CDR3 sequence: CASSLKSSGNTIYF. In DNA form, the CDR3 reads TGTGCCAGCAGCTTAAAGAGCTCTGGAAACACCATATATTTT.

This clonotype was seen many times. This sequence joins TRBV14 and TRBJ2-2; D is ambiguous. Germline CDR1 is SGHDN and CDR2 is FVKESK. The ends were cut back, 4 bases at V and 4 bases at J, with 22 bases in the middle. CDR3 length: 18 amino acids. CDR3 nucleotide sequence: TGTGCCAGCAGCCCGTACCCAGGCAACCCGAGCTTCACCGGGGAGCTGTTTTTT. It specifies CASSPYPGNPSFTGELFF.

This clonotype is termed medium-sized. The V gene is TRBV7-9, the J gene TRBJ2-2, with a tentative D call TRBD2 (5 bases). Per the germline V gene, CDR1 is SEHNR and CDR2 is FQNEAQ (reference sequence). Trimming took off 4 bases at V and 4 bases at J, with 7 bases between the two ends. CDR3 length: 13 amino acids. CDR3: CASSSGSTGELFF. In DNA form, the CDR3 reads TGTGCCAGCAGCTCGGGGAGCACCGGGGAGCTGTTTTTT.

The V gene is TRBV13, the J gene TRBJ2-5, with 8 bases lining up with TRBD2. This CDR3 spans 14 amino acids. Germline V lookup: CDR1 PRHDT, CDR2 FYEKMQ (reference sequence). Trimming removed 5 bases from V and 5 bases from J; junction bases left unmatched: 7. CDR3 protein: CASSRSGARETQYF. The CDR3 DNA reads TGTGCCAGCAGCCGTAGCGGGGCCAGGGAGACCCAGTACTTC.

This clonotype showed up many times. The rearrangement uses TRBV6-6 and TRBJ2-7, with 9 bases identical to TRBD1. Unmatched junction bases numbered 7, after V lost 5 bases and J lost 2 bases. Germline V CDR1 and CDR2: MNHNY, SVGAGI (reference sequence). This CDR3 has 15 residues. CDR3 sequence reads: CASSGTGGGPYEQYF. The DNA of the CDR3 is TGTGCCAGCAGTGGAACAGGGGGCGGCCCCTACGAGCAGTACTTC.

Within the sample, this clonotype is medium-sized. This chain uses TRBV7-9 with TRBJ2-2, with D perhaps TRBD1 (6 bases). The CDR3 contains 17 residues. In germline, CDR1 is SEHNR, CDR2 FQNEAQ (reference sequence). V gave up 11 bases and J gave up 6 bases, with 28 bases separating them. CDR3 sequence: CAGAPDSARGISGELFF. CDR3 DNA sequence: TGTGCCGGCGCCCCGGACAGCGCCAGGGGTATTTCCGGGGAGCTGTTTTTT.

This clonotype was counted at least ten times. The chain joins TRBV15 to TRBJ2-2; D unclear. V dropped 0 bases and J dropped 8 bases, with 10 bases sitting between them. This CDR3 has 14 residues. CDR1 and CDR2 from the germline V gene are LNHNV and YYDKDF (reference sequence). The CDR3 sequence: CATSRDSRRGELFF. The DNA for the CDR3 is TGTGCCACCAGCAGAGACAGCCGGAGAGGGGAGCTGTTTTTT.

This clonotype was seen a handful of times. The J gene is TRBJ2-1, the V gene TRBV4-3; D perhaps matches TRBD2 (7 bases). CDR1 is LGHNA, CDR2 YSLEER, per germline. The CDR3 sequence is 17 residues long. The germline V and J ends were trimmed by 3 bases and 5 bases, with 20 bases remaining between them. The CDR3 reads CASSQGGGGWKNNEQFF. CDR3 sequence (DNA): TGCGCCAGCAGCCAGGGTGGGGGGGGCTGGAAGAACAATGAGCAGTTCTTC.

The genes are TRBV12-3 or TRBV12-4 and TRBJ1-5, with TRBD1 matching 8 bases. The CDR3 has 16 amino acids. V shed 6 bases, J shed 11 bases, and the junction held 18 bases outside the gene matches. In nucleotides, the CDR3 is TGTGCCAGCAGGTACACAGGGGGGGCACGGCTTGGGACCCAGCATTTT. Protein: CASRYTGGARLGTQHF.

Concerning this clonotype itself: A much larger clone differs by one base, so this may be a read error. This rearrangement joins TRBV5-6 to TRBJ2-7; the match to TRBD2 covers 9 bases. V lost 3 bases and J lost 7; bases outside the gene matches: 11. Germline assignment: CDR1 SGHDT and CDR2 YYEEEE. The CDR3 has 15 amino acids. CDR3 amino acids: CASSSRLAGVWEQYF. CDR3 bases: TGTGCCAGCAGCTCCCGGTTAGCGGGAGTCTGGGAGCAGTACTTC.

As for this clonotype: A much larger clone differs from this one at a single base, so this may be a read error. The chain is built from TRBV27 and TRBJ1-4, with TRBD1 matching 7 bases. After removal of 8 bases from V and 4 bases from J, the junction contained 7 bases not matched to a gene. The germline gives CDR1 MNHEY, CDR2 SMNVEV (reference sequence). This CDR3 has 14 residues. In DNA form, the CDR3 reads TGTGCCAGCGGTTACCGACAGGGTAATGAAAAACTGTTTTTT. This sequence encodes CASGYRQGNEKLFF.

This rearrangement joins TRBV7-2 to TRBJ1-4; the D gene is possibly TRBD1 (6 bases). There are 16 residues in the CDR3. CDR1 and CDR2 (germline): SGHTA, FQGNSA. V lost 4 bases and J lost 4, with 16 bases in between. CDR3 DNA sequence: TGTGCCAGCAGCTGGGACATGGTGGGACTTAATGAAAAACTGTTTTTT. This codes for CASSWDMVGLNEKLFF.

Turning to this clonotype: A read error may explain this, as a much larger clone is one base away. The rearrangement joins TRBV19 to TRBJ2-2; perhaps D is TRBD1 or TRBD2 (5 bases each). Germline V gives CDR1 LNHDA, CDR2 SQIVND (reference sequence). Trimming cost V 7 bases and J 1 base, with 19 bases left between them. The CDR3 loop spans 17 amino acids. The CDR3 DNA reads TGTGCCAGTACCTGGGACGGGGTTACAGTGAACACCGGGGAGCTGTTTTTT. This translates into CASTWDGVTVNTGELFF.

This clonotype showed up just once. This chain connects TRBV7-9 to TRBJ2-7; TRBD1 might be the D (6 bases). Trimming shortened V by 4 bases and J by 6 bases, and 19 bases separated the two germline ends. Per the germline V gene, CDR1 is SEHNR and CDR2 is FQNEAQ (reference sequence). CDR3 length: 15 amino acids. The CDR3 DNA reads TGTGCCAGCAGCTCGCATGGACAGTTTTTCTTCGAGCAGTACTTC. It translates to CASSSHGQFFFEQYF.

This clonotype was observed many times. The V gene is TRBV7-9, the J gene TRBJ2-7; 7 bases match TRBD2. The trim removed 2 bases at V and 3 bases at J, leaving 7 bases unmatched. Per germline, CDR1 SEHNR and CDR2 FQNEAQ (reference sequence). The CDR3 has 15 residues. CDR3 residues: CASSLMLAESYEQYF. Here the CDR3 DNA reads TGTGCCAGCAGCTTAATGCTAGCGGAGAGCTACGAGCAGTACTTC.

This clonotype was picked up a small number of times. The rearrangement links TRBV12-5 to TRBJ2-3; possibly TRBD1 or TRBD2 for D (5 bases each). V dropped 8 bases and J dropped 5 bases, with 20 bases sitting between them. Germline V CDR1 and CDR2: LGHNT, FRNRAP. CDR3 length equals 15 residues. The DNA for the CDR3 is TGTGCTAGTCCTAAGAGGGGAGTAATCATAGATACGCAGTATTTT. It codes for CASPKRGVIIDTQYF.

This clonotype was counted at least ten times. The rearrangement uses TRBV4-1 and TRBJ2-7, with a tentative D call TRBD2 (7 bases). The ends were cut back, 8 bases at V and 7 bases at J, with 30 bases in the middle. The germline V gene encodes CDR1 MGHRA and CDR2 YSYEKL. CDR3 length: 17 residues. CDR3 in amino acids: CASSTGAGRGSSEEQYF. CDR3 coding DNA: TGCGCCAGCTCCACGGGGGCAGGGAGGGGTTCGTCGGAGGAGCAGTACTTC.

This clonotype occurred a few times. The CDR3 nucleotides read TGCAGCGTTGAGGGACTAGACTTCTCCTACAATGAGCAGTTCTTC. Its protein is CSVEGLDFSYNEQFF. The chain uses TRBV29-1 and TRBJ2-1, with 8 positions matching TRBD2. CDR3 size: 15 residues. Unmatched junction bases numbered 4, after V lost 3 bases and J lost 0 bases. Germline V gene sequence: CDR1 SQVTM, CDR2 ANQGSEA.

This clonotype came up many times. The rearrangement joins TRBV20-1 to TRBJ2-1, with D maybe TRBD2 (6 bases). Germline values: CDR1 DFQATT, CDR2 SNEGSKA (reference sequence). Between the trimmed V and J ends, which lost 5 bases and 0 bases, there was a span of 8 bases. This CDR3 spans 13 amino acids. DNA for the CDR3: TGCAGTGCTTACGGGAGCTCCTACAATGAGCAGTTCTTC. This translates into CSAYGSSYNEQFF.

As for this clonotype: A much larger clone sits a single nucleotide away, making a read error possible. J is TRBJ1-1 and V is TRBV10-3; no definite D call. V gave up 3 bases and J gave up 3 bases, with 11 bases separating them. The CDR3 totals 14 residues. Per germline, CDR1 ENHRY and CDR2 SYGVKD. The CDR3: CAISERDEDTEAFF. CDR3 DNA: TGTGCCATCAGTGAACGGGATGAAGACACTGAAGCTTTCTTT.

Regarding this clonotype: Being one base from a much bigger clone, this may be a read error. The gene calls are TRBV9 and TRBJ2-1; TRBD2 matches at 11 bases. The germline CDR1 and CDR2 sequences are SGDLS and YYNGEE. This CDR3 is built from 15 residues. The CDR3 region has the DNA TGTGCCGGCAGCAAACTAGCGGGAGAGGACAATGAGCAGTTCTTC. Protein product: CAGSKLAGEDNEQFF. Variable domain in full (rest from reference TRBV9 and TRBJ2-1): DSGVTQTPKHLITATGQRVTLRCSPRSGDLSVYWYQQSLDQGLQFLIQYYNGEERAKGNILERFSAQQFPDLHSELNLSSLELGDSALYFCAGSKLAGEDNEQFFGPGTRLTVL.